These T cell receptor beta chains were read from a single sample in a study of T cell repertoires in cytomegalovirus infection. Their antigens remain unidentified. TCRdb itself ran the reads through MiXCR, one entry per CDR3 protein. Among about 110,000 distinct CDR3 sequences listed, around 10% were seen once. Sequencing used PBMCs, sequenced either directly or after in vitro stimulation (not recorded which). The receptors were sampled from a human donor in good health (CMV status not recorded). Some clones in this sample may be carry-over from other donors' samples. Each CDR3 is given with its conserved first and last residue. A D gene is named only where the DNA matches it firmly. Only part of the rows carry a size: once, few, many, or a class if the clone is expanded.

D	J	size	V	CDR3	DNA
TRBD2	TRBJ2-7	NA	TRBV9	CASSRGTTSSYEQYF	TGTGCCAGCAGCCGTGGGACTACCAGCTCCTACGAGCAGTACTTC
NA	TRBJ2-2	many	TRBV11-2	CASSLWGAGGELFF	TGTGCCAGCAGCCTATGGGGGGCAGGCGGGGAGCTGTTTTTT
TRBD1	TRBJ1-1	many	TRBV7-9	CASSSRPGQGGTEAFF	TGTGCCAGCAGCTCCCGCCCGGGACAGGGAGGCACTGAAGCTTTCTTT
TRBD2	TRBJ2-2	many	TRBV7-8	CASSTRGSAGELFF	TGTGCCAGCAGCACGCGCGGGAGTGCTGGGGAGCTGTTTTTT
NA	TRBJ1-6	few	TRBV6-6	CASRRGAGSPLHF	TGTGCCAGCAGGAGGGGGGCTGGGTCACCCCTCCACTTT
NA	TRBJ2-3	many	TRBV6-5	CASSYSSTSDTQYF	TGTGCCAGCAGTTACTCAAGTACCTCAGATACGCAGTATTTT
TRBD2	TRBJ2-3	NA	TRBV20-1	CSAAGTSGRTDTQYF	TGCAGTGCTGCCGGGACTAGCGGGAGGACGGATACGCAGTATTTT
TRBD2	TRBJ2-2	many	TRBV12-3/TRBV12-4	CASIFVAGVMVGGELFF	TGTGCCAGCATCTTCGTAGCGGGAGTAATGGTCGGCGGGGAGCTGTTTTTT
TRBD2	TRBJ2-3	few	TRBV11-2	CASSLLAGSTDTQYF	TGTGCCAGCAGCCTTCTAGCGGGAAGCACAGATACGCAGTATTTT
TRBD2	TRBJ2-2	many	TRBV2	CASSPGLAGNTGELFF	TGTGCCAGCAGTCCAGGACTAGCGGGAAACACCGGGGAGCTGTTTTTT
NA	TRBJ1-1	NA	TRBV11-1	CASSLARDTLGAFF	TGTGCCAGCAGCTTAGCTCGGGACACTCTCGGAGCTTTCTTT
NA	TRBJ1-3	NA	TRBV11-2	CASSLRPNSGNTIYF	TGTGCCAGCAGCTTAAGGCCGAACTCTGGAAACACCATATATTTT
TRBD1	TRBJ2-6	NA	TRBV6-1	CASRRQGARSGANVLTF	TGTGCCAGCAGGCGGCAGGGGGCGCGCTCTGGGGCCAACGTCCTGACTTTC
NA	TRBJ2-7	few	TRBV9	CASSVGDLGTLEQYF	TGTGCCAGCAGCGTAGGGGACCTAGGAACCCTGGAGCAGTACTTC
NA	TRBJ1-6	NA	TRBV5-1	CASSVTRGYNSPLHF	TGCGCCAGCAGCGTTACACGTGGATATAATTCACCCCTCCACTTT
NA	TRBJ2-2	NA	TRBV9	CASSVTGPNTGELFF	TGTGCCAGCAGCGTAACAGGGCCGAACACCGGGGAGCTGTTTTTT
NA	TRBJ2-7	NA	TRBV6-2/TRBV6-3	CASSSGTLSSYEQYF	TGTGCCAGCAGCTCCGGGACCCTAAGCTCCTACGAGCAGTACTTC
NA	TRBJ1-5	NA	TRBV6-5	CASRPTGLGNQPQHF	TGTGCCAGCAGGCCTACAGGGCTAGGAAATCAGCCCCAGCATTTT
NA	TRBJ1-2	few	TRBV2	CASSSGHYGYTF	TGTGCCAGCAGCTCAGGGCACTATGGCTACACCTTC
NA	TRBJ2-3	few	TRBV6-2/TRBV6-3	CASRRDGVTGTQYF	TGTGCCAGCAGGAGGGACGGAGTCACTGGTACGCAGTATTTT
NA	TRBJ1-2	NA	TRBV10-3	CAISDLAGYTF	TGTGCCATCAGTGATCTGGCGGGCTACACCTTC
NA	TRBJ2-7	many	TRBV7-2	CASTWGVAELYEQYF	TGTGCCAGCACTTGGGGGGTAGCGGAGCTCTACGAGCAGTACTTC
NA	TRBJ1-4	once	TRBV19	CASSSARRINEKLFF	TGTGCCAGTAGTTCCGCCAGGAGGATAAATGAAAAACTGTTTTTT
TRBD2	TRBJ2-2	few	TRBV9	CASTPGGLAEGGELFF	TGTGCCAGCACCCCCGGTGGGCTAGCGGAGGGTGGGGAGCTGTTTTTT
NA	TRBJ2-7	few	TRBV28	CASSSGPRPDEQYF	TGTGCCAGCAGTTCGGGACCCAGACCTGACGAGCAGTACTTC
NA	TRBJ1-3	many	TRBV7-2	CASSLVSGRDAGNTIYF	TGTGCCAGCAGCTTAGTCTCGGGCAGGGACGCTGGAAACACCATATATTTT
NA	TRBJ2-3	many	TRBV12-3/TRBV12-4	CASSLAGQTTDTQYF	TGTGCCAGCAGCTTAGCTGGACAGACCACAGATACGCAGTATTTT
NA	TRBJ2-3	few	TRBV12-3/TRBV12-4	CASSLDSRADTQYF	TGTGCCAGCAGTTTAGATAGCCGGGCAGATACGCAGTATTTT